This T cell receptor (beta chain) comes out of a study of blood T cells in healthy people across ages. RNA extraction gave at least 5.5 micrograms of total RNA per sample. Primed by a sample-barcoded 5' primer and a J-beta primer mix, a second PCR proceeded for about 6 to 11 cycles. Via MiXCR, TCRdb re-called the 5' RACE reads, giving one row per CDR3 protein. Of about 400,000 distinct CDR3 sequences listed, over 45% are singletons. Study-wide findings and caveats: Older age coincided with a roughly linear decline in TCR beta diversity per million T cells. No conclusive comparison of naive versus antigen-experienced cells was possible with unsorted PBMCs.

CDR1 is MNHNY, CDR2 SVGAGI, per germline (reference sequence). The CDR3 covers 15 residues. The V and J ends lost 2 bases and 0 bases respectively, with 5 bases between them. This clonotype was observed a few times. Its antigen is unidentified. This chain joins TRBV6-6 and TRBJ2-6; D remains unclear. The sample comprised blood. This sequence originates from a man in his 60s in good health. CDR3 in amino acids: CASSYAASGANVLTF. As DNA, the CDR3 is TGTGCCAGCAGTTACGCTGCCTCTGGGGCCAACGTCCTGACTTTC.